Reported below is one T cell receptor (beta chain). Its antigen is currently unknown. The V gene's germline CDR1 is GTSNPN and CDR2 SVGIG (reference sequence). The V and J ends lost 4 bases and 3 bases, in that order; junction bases with no gene match: 8. The CDR3 spans 15 residues. Time point reported: week 47, end of study. Doses comprised 300 ug of mutant IDH1 20-mer peptide each, plus topical imiquimod. Method: immunoSEQ multiplex PCR; TCRdb's copy keeps in-frame clones and lacks some. This table holds around 54,000 clones, 80% to 85% found once. These data come from a study of a mutant IDH1 vaccine in newly diagnosed glioma. Study summary: It was radiotherapy, temozolomide, or both that patients received previously, with most receiving both. Weeks 35 and 47 hosted visits V12 and V13, respectively. Study outcomes and limitations: There were vaccine-induced immune responses in 85% to 95% of the patients.

V and J are TRBV30 and TRBJ2-7; 11 bases agree with TRBD1. This sample comprised PBMCs, obtained from a glioma patient whose treatment included an IDH1 peptide vaccine. The source is a woman between 50 and 59 years old with glioma. As DNA, the CDR3 is TGTGCCTGGACCGCTAGGGGACAGGGGGTCTACGAGCAGTACTTC. It codes for CAWTARGQGVYEQYF.